Sequencing of this TCR beta chain was carried out in a study of cytomegalovirus exposure and HLA in healthy donors. This CDR3 is built from 16 residues. With 2 bases removed from V and 2 bases from J, the gap between germline ends came to 16 bases. Germline CDR1 MDHEN, CDR2 SYDVKM. Libraries were prepared by immunoSEQ multiplex PCR; TCRdb keeps only in-frame clonotypes and omits some of them. Of approximately 160,000 clones listed, 85% to 90% are singletons. The receptor's source is a woman aged 18-35 years in good health and CMV-seropositive. V is TRBV28 and J is TRBJ2-7; D possibly corresponds to TRBD2 (6 bases). Sequences were obtained from PBMCs. The CDR3 reads CASSLEGGSSPYEQYF. The CDR3 bases are TGTGCCAGCAGTTTAGAAGGAGGGAGCTCCCCCTACGAGCAGTACTTC.